One sample yielded the 8 T cell receptor beta chains listed below, sequenced in a study of T-cell memory formation after mild COVID-19. TCRdb reprocessed the 5' RACE reads via MiXCR and lists one record per CDR3 protein. The table lists under 400,000 distinct CDR3 sequences, under 25% of them singletons. Input material: PBMCs or a T cell subset sorted from them (not recorded which). The receptors here all came from an adult woman who had mild COVID-19 (a few samples of this study predate the infection). Cell type and time point are not known.

This clonotype was counted between two and nine times. At one boundary the junction diverges from the germline segment, which might be a read error. V usage is TRBV12-3 or TRBV12-4 and J usage is TRBJ2-7; possible D gene TRBD1, 5 bases. The CDR3 is made up of 11 amino acids. CDR3 protein: CASSFGQGRDF. In DNA form, the CDR3 reads TGTGCCAGCAGTTTTGGGCAGGGTAGAGACTTC.

This clonotype has just a few counts. The chain employs TRBV7-2 and TRBJ1-4; weak D call: TRBD1 (5 bases). The CDR3 covers 15 residues. The V end lost 3 bases, the J end lost 5 bases, and 13 bases lay between the germline ends. From germline, CDR1 is SGHTA and CDR2 FQGNSA. The CDR3 loop is CASSFDGAVNEKLFF. The CDR3 DNA reads TGTGCCAGCAGCTTTGACGGGGCCGTCAATGAAAAACTGTTTTTT.

The sample holds one count of this clonotype. The gene calls are TRBV12-3 or TRBV12-4 and TRBJ2-1, with 9 bases matching TRBD1. This CDR3 contains 15 residues. With V trimmed by 6 bases and J by 3 bases, 6 bases remained unmatched. The DNA for the CDR3 is TGTGCCAGCAGCTCCAGGACAGGGGACTACAATGAGCAGTTCTTC. As protein: CASSSRTGDYNEQFF.

The chain combines TRBV12-3 or TRBV12-4 with TRBJ1-1; TRBD1 might be the D (5 bases). The V end lost 1 base, the J end lost 11 bases, and 17 bases lay between the germline ends. The CDR3 runs to 14 residues. Written as DNA, the CDR3 is TGTGCCAGCAGTTTAGGAGGACGACTGGGGGATGCTTTCTTT. It translates to CASSLGGRLGDAFF.

This clonotype has only a few counts. V gene TRBV5-1 combines with J gene TRBJ2-2; the match to TRBD2 covers 11 bases. CDR1 is SGHRS and CDR2 is YFSETQ in the germline V gene. After removal of 4 bases from V and 7 bases from J, the junction contained 9 bases not matched to a gene. The CDR3 has 16 amino acids. Here the CDR3 reads CASSPELAGAGGELFF. The CDR3 region has the DNA TGCGCCAGCAGCCCGGAACTAGCGGGGGCCGGCGGGGAGCTGTTTTTT.

The chain carries TRBV6-5 and TRBJ1-2; maybe TRBD1 (5 bases). With 6 bases removed from V and 0 bases from J, the gap between germline ends came to 8 bases. The CDR3 is 13 residues long. Germline CDR1 MNHEY, CDR2 SVGAGI. As DNA, the CDR3 is TGTGCCAGCAGCGACAGACCTAACTATGGCTACACCTTC. Translation: CASSDRPNYGYTF.

This chain uses TRBV7-9 with TRBJ2-7, with 7 bases fitting TRBD1. Per germline, CDR1 SEHNR and CDR2 FQNEAQ (reference sequence). V gave up 4 bases and J gave up 5 bases; unmatched junction bases: 8. The CDR3 has 14 amino acids. Here the CDR3 reads CASSSQGNHHEQYF. Written as DNA, the CDR3 is TGTGCCAGCAGCTCACAGGGGAATCACCACGAGCAGTACTTC.

This clonotype was detected only a few times. V is TRBV12-3 or TRBV12-4 and J is TRBJ1-2; TRBD1 matches at 7 bases. CDR3 length: 14 amino acids. Unmatched junction bases numbered 11, after V lost 6 bases and J lost 7 bases. The CDR3 coding sequence is TGTGCCAGCAGAGAACAGGGGCGGGGGTCTGGCTACACCTTC. Translating gives CASREQGRGSGYTF.